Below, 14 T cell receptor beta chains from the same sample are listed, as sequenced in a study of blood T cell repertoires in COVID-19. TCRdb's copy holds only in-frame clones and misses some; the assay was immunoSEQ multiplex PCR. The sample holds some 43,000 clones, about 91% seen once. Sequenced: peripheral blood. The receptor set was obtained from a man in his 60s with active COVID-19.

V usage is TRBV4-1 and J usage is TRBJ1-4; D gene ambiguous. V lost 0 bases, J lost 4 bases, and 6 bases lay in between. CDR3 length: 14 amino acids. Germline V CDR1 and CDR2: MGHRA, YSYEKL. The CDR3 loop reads CASSQDTRNEKLFF. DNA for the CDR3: TGCGCCAGCAGCCAAGACACACGTAATGAAAAACTGTTTTTT.

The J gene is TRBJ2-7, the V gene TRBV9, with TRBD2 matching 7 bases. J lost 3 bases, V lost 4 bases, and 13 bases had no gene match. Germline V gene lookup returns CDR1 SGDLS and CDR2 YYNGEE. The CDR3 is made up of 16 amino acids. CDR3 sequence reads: CASSRRRETSSYEQYF. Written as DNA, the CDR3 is TGTGCCAGCAGCCGTAGACGTGAGACTAGCAGCTACGAGCAGTACTTC.

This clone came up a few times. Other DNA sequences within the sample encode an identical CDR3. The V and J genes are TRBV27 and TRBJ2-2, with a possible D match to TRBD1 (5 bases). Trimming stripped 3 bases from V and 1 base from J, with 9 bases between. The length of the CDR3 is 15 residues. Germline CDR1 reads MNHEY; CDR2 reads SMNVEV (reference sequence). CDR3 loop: CASSFQTGNTGELFF. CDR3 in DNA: TGTGCCAGCAGTTTCCAAACAGGGAACACCGGGGAGCTGTTTTTT.

The CDR3 here is CASRSGLLGGMGELFF. CDR3 nucleotide sequence: TGCGCCAGCAGAAGTGGCCTTCTAGGGGGTATGGGGGAGCTGTTTTTT. This chain uses TRBV5-1 with TRBJ2-2; possible D gene TRBD1, 6 bases. CDR1 is SGHRS, CDR2 YFSETQ, per germline. The CDR3 totals 16 residues. V lost 5 bases and J 8 bases, leaving 22 bases between the germline ends.

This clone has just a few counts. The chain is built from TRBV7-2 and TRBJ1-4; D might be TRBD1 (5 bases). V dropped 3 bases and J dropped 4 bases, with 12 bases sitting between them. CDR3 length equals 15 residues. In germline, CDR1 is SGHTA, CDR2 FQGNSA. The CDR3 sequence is CASSLGGGGNEKLFF. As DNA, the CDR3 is TGTGCCAGCAGCTTGGGGGGGGGAGGTAATGAAAAACTGTTTTTT.

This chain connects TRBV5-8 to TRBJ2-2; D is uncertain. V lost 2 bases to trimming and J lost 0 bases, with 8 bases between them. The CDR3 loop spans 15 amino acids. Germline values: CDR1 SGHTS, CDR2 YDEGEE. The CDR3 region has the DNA TGTGCCAGCAGCTTTGGCAGGACGAACACCGGGGAGCTGTTTTTT. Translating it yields CASSFGRTNTGELFF.

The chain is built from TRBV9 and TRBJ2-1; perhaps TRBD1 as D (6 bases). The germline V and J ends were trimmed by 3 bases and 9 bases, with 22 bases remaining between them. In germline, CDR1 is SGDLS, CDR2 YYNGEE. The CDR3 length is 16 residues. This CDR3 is CASSEGRTDPLCEQFF. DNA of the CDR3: TGTGCCAGCAGCGAGGGCCGGACAGACCCCCTATGTGAGCAGTTCTTC.

In DNA form, the CDR3 reads TGTGCCAGCAGCTTAAGGGGGCGACACACTGAAGCTTTCTTT. Its translation is CASSLRGRHTEAFF. The chain employs TRBV7-9 and TRBJ1-1; 7 nucleotides line up with TRBD1. This CDR3 comprises 14 residues. Germline CDR1 and CDR2: SEHNR and FQNEAQ (reference sequence). With V trimmed by 2 bases and J by 3 bases, 3 bases remained unmatched.

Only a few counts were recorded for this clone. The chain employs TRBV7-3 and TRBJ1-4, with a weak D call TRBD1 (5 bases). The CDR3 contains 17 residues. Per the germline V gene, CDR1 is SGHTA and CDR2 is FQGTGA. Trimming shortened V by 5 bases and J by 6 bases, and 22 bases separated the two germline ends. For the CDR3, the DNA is TGTGCCAGCAGCCCCAACCCGGCAGGGTTAGGCGATGAAAAACTGTTTTTT. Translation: CASSPNPAGLGDEKLFF.

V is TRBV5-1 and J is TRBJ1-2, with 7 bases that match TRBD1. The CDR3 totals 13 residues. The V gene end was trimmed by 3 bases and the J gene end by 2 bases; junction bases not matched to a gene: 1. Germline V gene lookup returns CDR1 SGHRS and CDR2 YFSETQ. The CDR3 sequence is CASSWDRNYGYTF. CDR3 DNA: TGCGCCAGCAGCTGGGACAGAAACTATGGCTACACCTTC.

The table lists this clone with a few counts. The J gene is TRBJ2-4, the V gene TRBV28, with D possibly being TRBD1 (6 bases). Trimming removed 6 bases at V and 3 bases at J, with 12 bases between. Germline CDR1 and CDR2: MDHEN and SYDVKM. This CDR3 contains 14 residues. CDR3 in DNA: TGTGCCAGCAGCCAAGGGGGTAACAAAAACATTCAGTACTTC. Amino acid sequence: CASSQGGNKNIQYF. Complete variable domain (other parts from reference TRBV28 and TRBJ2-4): DVKVTQSSRYLVKRTGEKVFLECVQDMDHENMFWYRQDPGLGLRLIYFSYDVKMKEKGDIPEGYSVSREKKERFSLILESASTNQTSMYLCASSQGGNKNIQYFGAGTRLSVL.

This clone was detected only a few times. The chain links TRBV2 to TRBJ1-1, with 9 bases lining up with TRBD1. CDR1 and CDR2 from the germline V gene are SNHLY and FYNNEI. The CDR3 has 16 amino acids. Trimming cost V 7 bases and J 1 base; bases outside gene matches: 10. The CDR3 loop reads CASTAQGARSNTEAFF. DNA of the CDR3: TGTGCCAGCACCGCACAGGGGGCGAGGTCGAACACTGAAGCTTTCTTT.

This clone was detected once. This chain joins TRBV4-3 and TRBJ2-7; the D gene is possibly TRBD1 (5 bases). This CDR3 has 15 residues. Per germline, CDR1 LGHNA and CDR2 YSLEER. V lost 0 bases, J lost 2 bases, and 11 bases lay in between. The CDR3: CASSQDGAGPYEQYF. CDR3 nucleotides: TGCGCCAGCAGCCAAGATGGGGCAGGGCCCTACGAGCAGTACTTC.

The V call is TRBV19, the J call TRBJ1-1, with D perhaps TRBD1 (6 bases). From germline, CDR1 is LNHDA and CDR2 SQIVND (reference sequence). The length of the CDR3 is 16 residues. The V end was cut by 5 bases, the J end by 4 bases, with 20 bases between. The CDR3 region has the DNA TGTGCCAGTAGTCACAGGGACCCTACGGATGGCACTGAAGCTTTCTTT. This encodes CASSHRDPTDGTEAFF.